The clone carrying this T cell receptor beta chain was detected a few times. Its antigen is not identified. The sample is drawn from a study of T cells after yellow fever vaccination. Study-wide results and caveats: Weaker, the secondary response peaked sooner, at day 5 versus 15. Reappearance after the booster was seen for most primary-vaccination clones, at roughly 96% CD4 and 85% to 90% CD8. The appearance of a small share of clonotypes in both CD4 and CD8 compartments was observed.

This CDR3 is built from 13 residues. Germline CDR1 and CDR2: SGHNT and YYREEE (reference sequence). V shed 2 bases and J shed 4 bases, with 9 bases lying between them. 5'RACE template switching generated TCR cDNA, adding a universal primer site and UMIs. TCRdb analysed the 5' RACE reads with MiXCR anew, one entry per CDR3 protein. The sample holds some 320,000 distinct CDR3 sequences; 8.7% are singletons and the top ten take over 3%. The source material was CD4+ T cells sorted from PBMCs, sampled 5 days after the yellow fever booster vaccination. The sequence was obtained from a man aged 18 to 29 who received the YFV17D yellow fever vaccine. The rearrangement links TRBV5-4 to TRBJ1-2; no clear D. CDR3 region: CASSLSAGYGYTF. The CDR3 DNA is TGTGCCAGCAGCTTATCGGCTGGCTATGGCTACACCTTC.